The next 28 T cell receptor beta chains were all read from a single sample in a study of blood T cell repertoires in COVID-19. The method was immunoSEQ multiplex PCR; TCRdb's version includes in-frame clones alone and lacks a portion of them. This sample has a few hundred thousand clones; around 88% occur once, and the top ten carry about 12%. Sequences were obtained from peripheral blood. The receptor set was obtained from an elderly man with acute or convalescent COVID-19.

The gene calls are TRBV2 and TRBJ2-3, with 9 positions matching TRBD1. Germline V lookup: CDR1 SNHLY, CDR2 FYNNEI. Trimming removed 5 bases from V and 0 bases from J; junction bases left unmatched: 3. The CDR3 consists of 15 residues. CDR3: CASSLGQGSTDTQYF. The CDR3 coding sequence is TGTGCCAGCAGTCTGGGACAGGGTAGCACAGATACGCAGTATTTT. Variable domain in full (rest from reference TRBV2 and TRBJ2-3): EPEVTQTPSHQVTQMGQEVILRCVPISNHLYFYWYRQILGQKVEFLVSFYNNEISEKSEIFDDQFSVERPDGSNFTLKIRSTKLEDSAMYFCASSLGQGSTDTQYFGPGTRLTVL.

The CDR3 loop is CASSPPTPGGYTF. CDR3 bases: TGTGCCAGCTCACCACCAACCCCGGGGGGCTACACCTTC. The V gene is TRBV18, the J gene TRBJ1-2; D not certain. Trimming stripped 0 bases from V and 8 bases from J, with 10 bases between. Per germline, CDR1 KGHSH and CDR2 LQKENI. This CDR3 region has 13 residues.

The gene calls are TRBV2 and TRBJ2-1, with D perhaps TRBD1 (6 bases). The CDR3 contains 14 residues. Trimming stripped 4 bases from V and 8 bases from J, with 15 bases between. Germline CDR1 is SNHLY and CDR2 is FYNNEI. CDR3 amino acids: CASSARGLYDEQFF. The CDR3 nucleotides are TGTGCCAGCAGTGCCAGGGGCTTGTATGATGAGCAGTTCTTC.

The sample holds one count of this clone. The rearrangement links TRBV28 to TRBJ1-2; 8 bases are shared with TRBD1. The CDR3 runs to 15 residues. Unmatched junction bases numbered 6, after V lost 5 bases and J lost 1 base. Per the germline V gene, CDR1 is MDHEN and CDR2 is SYDVKM. The CDR3 is CASSPTGQGNYGYTF. In DNA form, the CDR3 reads TGTGCCAGCAGTCCGACCGGACAGGGTAACTATGGCTACACCTTC.

The gene calls are TRBV25-1 and TRBJ2-7; D is possibly TRBD1 (6 bases). The ends were cut back, 3 bases at V and 5 bases at J, with 11 bases in the middle. This CDR3 comprises 13 residues. Germline V gives CDR1 MGHDK, CDR2 SYGVNS. The CDR3 loop reads CASSEDSVHEQYF. The CDR3 bases are TGTGCCAGCAGTGAGGACAGTGTCCACGAGCAGTACTTC.

V usage is TRBV28 and J usage is TRBJ2-1; D is perhaps TRBD1 (6 bases). V was shortened by 3 bases and J by 7 bases, with 16 bases between the two germline ends. The CDR3 totals 15 residues. CDR1 and CDR2 (germline): MDHEN, SYDVKM. The CDR3 is CASSLGQGRGNEQFF. DNA for the CDR3: TGTGCCAGCAGTTTGGGTCAGGGGCGAGGGAATGAGCAGTTCTTC.

CDR3 residues: CASSQTSGSLEQYF. Here the CDR3 DNA reads TGTGCCAGCAGCCAGACTAGCGGGAGTCTTGAGCAGTACTTC. The rearrangement uses TRBV3-1 (or the pseudogene TRBV3-2) and TRBJ2-7; 12 bases match TRBD2. Germline assignment: CDR1 LGHDT and CDR2 YNNKEL (reference sequence). This CDR3 has 14 residues. The junction had 4 bases not matched to a gene; V was cut back by 3 bases and J by 7 bases.

This rearrangement joins TRBV6-5 to TRBJ1-5; tentatively, D is TRBD1 (5 bases). Between the trimmed V and J ends, which lost 6 bases and 8 bases, there was a span of 11 bases. CDR3 length: 12 amino acids. Germline V gives CDR1 MNHEY, CDR2 SVGAGI. In DNA, the CDR3 is TGTGCCAGCAGCCTTGGAGGGGAGCCCCAGCATTTT. It specifies CASSLGGEPQHF.

This chain uses TRBV29-1 with TRBJ1-5; maybe TRBD1 (5 bases). Germline loops: CDR1 SQVTM, CDR2 ANQGSEA. The ends were cut back, 4 bases at V and 3 bases at J, with 10 bases in the middle. The CDR3 consists of 13 residues. The CDR3: CSVGSTDNQPQHF. CDR3 nucleotides: TGCAGCGTTGGTTCGACAGACAATCAGCCCCAGCATTTT. Variable domain in full (rest from reference TRBV29-1 and TRBJ1-5): SAVISQKPSRDICQRGTSLTIQCQVDSQVTMMFWYRQQPGQSLTLIATANQGSEATYESGFVIDKFPISRPNLTFSTLTVSNMSPEDSSIYLCSVGSTDNQPQHFGDGTRLSIL.

This sequence joins TRBV5-1 and TRBJ2-7; 14 nucleotides line up with TRBD2. The V segment lost 4 bases and the J segment 5 bases; nucleotides outside the gene matches: 14. Germline loops: CDR1 SGHRS, CDR2 YFSETQ. The CDR3 covers 18 residues. The CDR3 protein is CASSPKMTSGGARDEQYF. The CDR3 nucleotides are TGCGCCAGCAGCCCGAAAATGACTAGCGGGGGGGCTCGCGACGAGCAGTACTTC.

This clone has more than one count but fewer than ten. This chain connects TRBV2 to TRBJ2-5, with unresolved D. From germline, CDR1 is SNHLY and CDR2 FYNNEI. The CDR3 consists of 14 residues. V shed 4 bases and J shed 2 bases, with 11 bases lying between them. CDR3 sequence: CASSGYSGQETQYF. The CDR3 nucleotides are TGTGCCAGCAGTGGTTACAGTGGGCAAGAGACCCAGTACTTC.

The rearrangement links TRBV11-2 to TRBJ2-1; tentatively, D is TRBD1 (6 bases). Germline V gene sequence: CDR1 SGHAT, CDR2 FQNNGV. The V gene lost 5 bases and the J gene lost 3 bases, with 8 bases spanning the gap. The CDR3 loop spans 13 amino acids. CDR3 residues: CASSLDSYNEQFF. The CDR3 bases are TGTGCCAGCAGCCTGGACAGCTACAATGAGCAGTTCTTC.

The chain carries TRBV7-9 and TRBJ2-7; 7 bases are shared with TRBD1. Germline-derived CDR1 and CDR2 are SEHNR and FQNEAQ (reference sequence). J gave up 0 bases and V 6 bases, and 8 bases lay outside the gene matches. The CDR3 consists of 15 residues. CDR3 amino acids: CASSRGPLDSYEQYF. The DNA of the CDR3 is TGTGCCAGCAGTAGGGGGCCCCTTGACTCCTACGAGCAGTACTTC.

This chain uses TRBV10-2 with TRBJ2-7; D is possibly TRBD2 (5 bases). The CDR3 runs to 14 residues. V was shortened by 6 bases and J by 4 bases, with 16 bases between the two germline ends. Germline V CDR1 and CDR2: WSHSY, SAAADI. The CDR3 loop is CASRAAALGYEQYF. The CDR3 DNA reads as TGCGCCAGCAGGGCCGCCGCACTAGGTTACGAGCAGTACTTC.

This rearrangement joins TRBV29-1 to TRBJ2-2, with D possibly matching TRBD2 (6 bases). CDR1 and CDR2 (germline): SQVTM, ANQGSEA. Trimming removed 4 bases from V and 1 base from J, with 10 bases in between. The CDR3 is 14 amino acids. CDR3 coding DNA: TGCAGCGTTGCCGTGCGGGGGAACACCGGGGAGCTGTTTTTT. Protein product: CSVAVRGNTGELFF.

The V call is TRBV19, the J call TRBJ2-6; 10 bases are shared with TRBD2. The V gene end was trimmed by 4 bases and the J gene end by 3 bases; junction bases not matched to a gene: 9. CDR1 is LNHDA and CDR2 is SQIVND in the germline V gene (reference sequence). The CDR3 consists of 18 residues. CDR3 residues: CASSTSGRARGGANVLTF. The CDR3 DNA reads as TGTGCCAGTAGTACTAGCGGGAGAGCCCGCGGTGGGGCCAACGTCCTGACTTTC.

This clone was seen a handful of times. The chain couples TRBV28 to TRBJ1-5; maybe TRBD1 (5 bases). CDR3 size: 16 residues. Trimming left V 4 bases short and J 2 bases short, with 15 bases between. Germline lookup yields CDR1 MDHEN and CDR2 SYDVKM. DNA for the CDR3: TGTGCCAGCAGTTGGGGGGGTGGAATTGGCAATCAGCCCCAGCATTTT. As protein: CASSWGGGIGNQPQHF.

V is TRBV28 and J is TRBJ1-5, with 7 positions matching TRBD1. Germline-derived CDR1 and CDR2 are MDHEN and SYDVKM. J lost 7 bases, V lost 7 bases, and 19 bases had no gene match. The CDR3 is made up of 17 amino acids. This chain's CDR3 is CASNVKRGQGLVQPQHF. The CDR3 nucleotides are TGTGCCAGCAACGTCAAGAGGGGGCAGGGGTTGGTGCAGCCCCAGCATTTT.

This clone was counted between two and nine times. The chain employs TRBV7-2 and TRBJ1-2; D remains unclear. Deletions cut 1 base from V and 0 bases from J, with 12 bases between. This CDR3 has 16 residues. CDR1 is SGHTA, CDR2 FQGNSA, per germline. CDR3 protein: CASSLGHWSANYGYTF. As DNA, the CDR3 is TGTGCCAGCAGCTTAGGTCATTGGTCAGCTAACTATGGCTACACCTTC. The complete variable domain, with remaining parts taken from reference TRBV7-2 and TRBJ1-2, reads GAGVSQSPSNKVTEKGKDVELRCDPISGHTALYWYRQSLGQGLEFLIYFQGNSAPDKSGLPSDRFSAERTGGSVSTLTIQRTQQEDSAVYLCASSLGHWSANYGYTFGSGTRLTVV.

CDR3 loop: CASSWDRRNEQYF. Here the CDR3 DNA reads TGTGCCAGCAGTTGGGACAGGAGAAACGAGCAGTACTTC. The rearrangement uses TRBV6-5 and TRBJ2-7; 8 nucleotides agree with TRBD1. V shed 4 bases, J shed 5 bases, and the junction held 4 bases outside the gene matches. Germline V gene lookup returns CDR1 MNHEY and CDR2 SVGAGI. The CDR3 spans 13 residues.

The V and J genes are TRBV28 and TRBJ1-5; TRBD1 matches 8 bases. Trimming removed 8 bases from V and 2 bases from J; junction bases left unmatched: 8. The V gene's germline CDR1 is MDHEN and CDR2 SYDVKM. The CDR3 is 15 amino acids. The CDR3, as DNA: TGTGCCAGCCGTTACCAGGGGGCTGGCAATCAGCCCCAGCATTTT. As protein: CASRYQGAGNQPQHF.

J is TRBJ1-4 and V is TRBV3-1 (or the pseudogene TRBV3-2); D uncertain. The CDR3 spans 18 residues. The germline V gene encodes CDR1 LGHDT and CDR2 YNNKEL (reference sequence). Deletions cut 1 base from V and 0 bases from J, with 15 bases between. The CDR3 bases are TGTGCCAGCAGCCAAGGGGCCTTGGTAGTTGCAACTAATGAAAAACTGTTTTTT. Protein: CASSQGALVVATNEKLFF.

V is TRBV2 and J is TRBJ1-2, with 8 bases identical to TRBD1. The CDR3 extends over 12 amino acids. Germline V gene lookup returns CDR1 SNHLY and CDR2 FYNNEI. J lost 3 bases, V lost 8 bases, and 2 bases had no gene match. The CDR3 nucleotides are TGTGCCAGCTACAGGGGGGACTATGGCTACACCTTC. This translates into CASYRGDYGYTF.

The chain uses TRBV5-5 and TRBJ1-1; D is unresolved. V was cut by 0 bases and J by 0 bases, with 12 bases left in between. The length of the CDR3 is 16 residues. CDR1 is SGHKS, CDR2 YYEKEE, per germline (reference sequence). CDR3 in DNA: TGTGCCAGCAGCTTGGATACAGCCTCAATGAACACTGAAGCTTTCTTT. It yields the protein CASSLDTASMNTEAFF.

This clone has only one observation. V and J are TRBV28 and TRBJ1-1; maybe TRBD1 (5 bases). The CDR3 length is 15 residues. The V end lost 4 bases, the J end lost 4 bases, and 16 bases lay between the germline ends. The V gene's germline CDR1 is MDHEN and CDR2 SYDVKM. CDR3 amino acids: CASSSSAGIATEAFF. The CDR3 DNA is TGTGCCAGCAGTTCCTCAGCAGGGATAGCCACTGAAGCTTTCTTT.

The V call is TRBV5-8, the J call TRBJ1-4, with a weak D call TRBD1 (5 bases). This CDR3 has 15 residues. Germline CDR1 and CDR2: SGHTS and YDEGEE. V lost 4 bases and J lost 8, with 18 bases in between. CDR3 in DNA: TGTGCCAGCAGCCTGGGGAGGCAGGGAGGCGAAAAACTGTTTTTT. Translating it yields CASSLGRQGGEKLFF.

V usage is TRBV27 and J usage is TRBJ1-3, with TRBD1 matching over 8 bases. This CDR3 contains 16 residues. The V and J ends lost 6 bases and 0 bases, in that order; junction bases with no gene match: 7. CDR1 and CDR2 (germline): MNHEY, SMNVEV (reference sequence). The CDR3 bases are TGTGCCAGCAGCCACGGGGGACAGGACTCTGGAAACACCATATATTTT. Encoded protein: CASSHGGQDSGNTIYF.

This clone was seen a few times. The chain is built from TRBV6-2 or TRBV6-3 and TRBJ2-2; D is perhaps TRBD2 (6 bases). The CDR3 loop spans 15 amino acids. V was shortened by 2 bases and J by 3 bases, with 10 bases between the two germline ends. Germline values: CDR1 MNHEY, CDR2 SVGEGT. The chain's CDR3 is CASSYLSGDTGELFF. The CDR3 DNA reads as TGTGCCAGCAGTTACCTCTCGGGGGACACCGGGGAGCTGTTTTTT.